Each of the 9 T cell receptor beta chains below was sequenced from the same sample in a study of T cells in Graves' hyperthyroidism and ophthalmopathy. Template material for amplifying TCR beta CDR3 regions consisted of RNA transcripts. HTBI primers were the set used in a first-round RT-PCR of the TCR CDR3. TCRdb fed the multiplex PCR reads into MiXCR, producing one record per CDR3 protein. The sample shows fewer than 350,000 distinct CDR3 sequences, around 15% of them seen only once. The material sequenced was blood. The receptors were gathered from a woman between 50 and 59 years old with Graves' hyperthyroidism that later progressed to Graves' ophthalmopathy.

Remarks on this clonotype: One end of the junction is discordant with germline, which a read error may explain. The J gene is TRBJ2-7, the V gene TRBV28; TRBD2 matches 8 bases. Germline V gene lookup returns CDR1 MDHEN and CDR2 SYDVKM. This CDR3 has 16 residues. The CDR3 loop reads CAGSAQTGLGTHEQYF. The DNA for the CDR3 is TGTGCCGGCAGTGCCCAAACGGGACTAGGAACCCACGAGCAGTACTTC.

The chain combines TRBV3-1 with TRBJ1-2; tentatively, D is TRBD1 (5 bases). The V and J ends lost 4 bases and 8 bases respectively, with 17 bases between them. The CDR3 has 14 amino acids. The germline gives CDR1 LGHDT, CDR2 YNNKEL (reference sequence). This CDR3 reads CASSPGTRSGGYTF. The CDR3 coding sequence is TGTGCCAGCAGCCCGGGGACTCGGTCCGGCGGCTACACCTTC.

With regard to this clonotype: Just one base apart from a much larger clone, this may be a read error. This is likely a read error, given that the CDR3 carries no conserved phenylalanine or tryptophan at its end. The DNA of the CDR3 is TGTGCCAGCAGCCCACTAGCGGGAGTGGTGGAGACCCAGTACCTC. It is translated as CASSPLAGVVETQYL. V usage is TRBV28 and J usage is TRBJ2-5, with TRBD2 matching 11 bases. With 6 bases clipped from V and 5 bases from J, the junction kept 8 bases outside the gene matches. CDR1 is MDHEN, CDR2 SYDVKM, per germline. This CDR3 contains 15 residues.

The V gene is TRBV19, the J gene TRBJ1-3; D possibly corresponds to TRBD1 (5 bases). The CDR3 is 14 amino acids. The germline gives CDR1 LNHDA, CDR2 SQIVND (reference sequence). Trimming left V 7 bases short and J 0 bases short, with 10 bases between. CDR3 coding DNA: TGTGCCAGTACGGGACGGACCTCTGGAAACACCATATATTTT. It codes for CASTGRTSGNTIYF.

The table lists this clonotype with many counts. CDR3 sequence reads: CASSLPSGFEAFF. DNA of the CDR3: TGTGCCAGCTCACTCCCGTCCGGATTTGAAGCTTTCTTT. The V call is TRBV18, the J call TRBJ1-1; D gene unclear. Germline CDR1 and CDR2: KGHSH and LQKENI. The CDR3 spans 13 residues. V lost 4 bases, J lost 7 bases, and 13 bases lay in between.

This clonotype was recorded many times. The rearrangement joins TRBV12-3 or TRBV12-4 to TRBJ1-2, with 7 bases aligning to TRBD1. V trimming: 2 bases; J trimming: 1 base; junction bases outside the gene matches: 4. CDR3 length equals 15 residues. CDR3 amino acids: CASSLLGQVNYGYTF. CDR3 DNA: TGTGCCAGCAGTTTATTAGGACAGGTTAACTATGGCTACACCTTC.

This clonotype was seen at least ten times. The V gene is TRBV12-3 or TRBV12-4, the J gene TRBJ2-2, with TRBD2 matching over 10 bases. Trimming took 6 bases from V and 6 from J; bases not matched to a gene: 10. This CDR3 comprises 16 residues. The CDR3 region is CASRTWGLANSGELFF. CDR3 DNA sequence: TGTGCCAGCAGAACATGGGGACTAGCGAATTCCGGGGAGCTGTTTTTT.

This clonotype has a count of ten or more. This sequence joins TRBV3-1 and TRBJ1-4, with D possibly TRBD1 on 6 matching bases. CDR3 length equals 15 residues. V was clipped by 4 bases and J by 8 bases, with 17 bases between them. The germline gives CDR1 LGHDT, CDR2 YNNKEL (reference sequence). CDR3 in amino acids: CASSPDSGVREKLFF. CDR3 DNA sequence: TGTGCCAGCAGCCCAGATTCAGGGGTGAGGGAAAAACTGTTTTTT.

This clonotype has a count of ten or more. This sequence joins TRBV11-2 and TRBJ2-1; D not certain. The V end lost 2 bases, the J end lost 0 bases, and 5 bases lay between the germline ends. The CDR3 sequence is 14 residues long. Germline CDR1 and CDR2: SGHAT and FQNNGV. CDR3 in DNA: TGTGCCAGCAGCTTATTCCCCTCCTACAATGAGCAGTTCTTC. Protein sequence: CASSLFPSYNEQFF.